This T cell receptor (beta chain) emerged from a study of OX40 agonist ivuxolimab in advanced cancers. TCRdb's table, derived via immunoSEQ multiplex PCR, lists solely in-frame clones and lacks some. Of about 77,000 clones detected, around 92% appear once; the ten largest clones hold 2% to 3%. The receptor was isolated from an adult with an advanced solid tumor such as melanoma, head and neck, liver or kidney cancer. Sequenced material: CD4+ or CD8+ T cells sorted from blood, taken in a trial of the OX40 agonist ivuxolimab.

The CDR3 region has the DNA TGTGCCAGCAGCTTAATAGGGGCCGGATACAATGAGCAGTTCTTC. As protein: CASSLIGAGYNEQFF. This rearrangement joins TRBV5-4 to TRBJ2-1, with TRBD1 as a possible D gene (5 bases). V lost 2 bases to trimming and J lost 4 bases, with 13 bases between them. Germline V gene sequence: CDR1 SGHNT, CDR2 YYREEE (reference sequence). The CDR3 has 15 residues. Full variable domain (remainder filled in from reference TRBV5-4 and TRBJ2-1): ETGVTQSPTHLIKTRGQQVTLRCSSQSGHNTVSWYQQALGQGPQFIFQYYREEENGRGNFPPRFSGLQFPNYSSELNVNALELDDSALYLCASSLIGAGYNEQFFGPGTRLTVL.